The 28 T cell receptor beta chains below were found in one sample sequenced in a study of shared clonotypes between healthy human individuals. Profiling relied on immunoSEQ multiplex PCR, and the TCRdb table lists in-frame clones only, not all of them. Altogether 2 million to 2.5 million clones are present, around 95% being singletons, with the ten largest covering less than 0.15%. The sample taken for sequencing was naive CD4+ T cells sorted from blood. Subset specified: CD45RA+ positively selected. The receptors stem from a man aged 18 to 30 in good health.

This rearrangement joins TRBV19 to TRBJ1-2; D gene unclear. Germline V lookup: CDR1 LNHDA, CDR2 SQIVND (reference sequence). The ends were cut back, 0 bases at V and 8 bases at J, with 25 bases in the middle. This CDR3 is 18 amino acids long. The DNA of the CDR3 is TGTGCCAGTAGTATAGACCCGATCCTTCACTACTCGGGCGGAGGCTACACCTTC. This gives the protein CASSIDPILHYSGGGYTF. Together with reference TRBV19 and TRBJ1-2, the CDR3 gives the full variable domain: DGGITQSPKYLFRKEGQNVTLSCEQNLNHDAMYWYRQDPGQGLRLIYYSQIVNDFQKGDIAEGYSVSREKKESFPLTVTSAQKNPTAFYLCASSIDPILHYSGGGYTFGSGTRLTVV.

This clone showed up just once. J is TRBJ1-4 and V is TRBV5-4, with TRBD1 matching over 8 bases. Germline-derived CDR1 and CDR2 are SGHNT and YYREEE (reference sequence). Germline trimming cut 4 bases from V and 3 bases from J; bases unmatched to any gene: 8. The CDR3 loop spans 16 amino acids. As DNA, the CDR3 is TGTGCCAGCAGCCAAGGACAGGGTTGGTCTAATGAAAAACTGTTTTTT. Protein: CASSQGQGWSNEKLFF.

The V call is TRBV13, the J call TRBJ1-6, with D hard to call. In germline, CDR1 is PRHDT, CDR2 FYEKMQ (reference sequence). V gave up 8 bases and J gave up 0 bases, with 11 bases separating them. The CDR3 runs 15 residues. The CDR3 DNA is TGTGCCAGCGCCCGGGAGGGCTCCTATAATTCACCCCTCCACTTT. Its protein is CASAREGSYNSPLHF. The full variable domain, rest sourced from reference TRBV13 and TRBJ1-6, is AAGVIQSPRHLIKEKRETATLKCYPIPRHDTVYWYQQGPGQDPQFLISFYEKMQSDKGSIPDRFSAQQFSDYHSELNMSSLELGDSALYFCASAREGSYNSPLHFGNGTRLTVT.

V gene TRBV6-1 combines with J gene TRBJ2-2; D is perhaps TRBD1 (5 bases). V dropped 9 bases and J dropped 3 bases, with 17 bases sitting between them. CDR1 and CDR2 from the germline V gene are MNHNS and SASEGT. The CDR3 is 15 residues long. CDR3 in DNA: TGTGCCAGTTTGTCAGGGAAGGTGGACACCGGGGAGCTGTTTTTT. Amino acids: CASLSGKVDTGELFF.

The chain combines TRBV9 with TRBJ2-5; no clear D. Per the germline V gene, CDR1 is SGDLS and CDR2 is YYNGEE. This CDR3 spans 14 amino acids. V was cut by 4 bases and J by 3 bases, with 13 bases left in between. In nucleotides, the CDR3 is TGTGCCAGCAGCTCCCAAGTGGGGAAAGAGACCCAGTACTTC. It translates to CASSSQVGKETQYF. The full variable domain, with the rest looked up from reference TRBV9 and TRBJ2-5, is DSGVTQTPKHLITATGQRVTLRCSPRSGDLSVYWYQQSLDQGLQFLIQYYNGEERAKGNILERFSAQQFPDLHSELNLSSLELGDSALYFCASSSQVGKETQYFGPGTRLLVL.

The V and J genes are TRBV5-1 and TRBJ2-7; D possibly uses TRBD1 or TRBD2 (6 bases each). Germline CDR1 is SGHRS and CDR2 is YFSETQ. The CDR3 has 14 amino acids. V was shortened by 4 bases and J by 0 bases, with 11 bases between the two germline ends. Here the CDR3 DNA reads TGCGCCAGCAGCGAGGGGGGTCGCTCCTACGAGCAGTACTTC. This gives the protein CASSEGGRSYEQYF. Full variable domain (missing parts from reference TRBV5-1 and TRBJ2-7): KAGVTQTPRYLIKTRGQQVTLSCSPISGHRSVSWYQQTPGQGLQFLFEYFSETQRNKGNFPGRFSGRQFSNSRSEMNVSTLELGDSALYLCASSEGGRSYEQYFGPGTRLTVT.

The chain uses TRBV2 and TRBJ1-1; TRBD1 matches 7 bases. The CDR3 contains 12 residues. V shed 4 bases, J shed 4 bases, and the junction held 0 bases outside the gene matches. Germline assignment: CDR1 SNHLY and CDR2 FYNNEI. CDR3 sequence: CASSGQGTEAFF. CDR3 DNA sequence: TGTGCCAGCAGTGGACAGGGCACTGAAGCTTTCTTT.

The V gene is TRBV9, the J gene TRBJ2-7; D assignment may be TRBD1 or TRBD2 (5 bases each). The CDR3 totals 13 residues. Germline CDR1 and CDR2: SGDLS and YYNGEE. V was clipped by 2 bases and J by 9 bases, with 15 bases between them. CDR3 bases: TGTGCCAGCAGCGTCAACGAACTTGGGGGGCAGTACTTC. It encodes CASSVNELGGQYF.

The chain carries TRBV9 and TRBJ2-1; TRBD2 might be the D (6 bases). Trimming stripped 0 bases from V and 8 bases from J, with 12 bases between. This CDR3 is 14 amino acids long. Germline V CDR1 and CDR2: SGDLS, YYNGEE. CDR3 region: CASSVDVASDEQFF. In DNA, the CDR3 is TGTGCCAGCAGCGTAGACGTGGCTAGCGATGAGCAGTTCTTC.

The chain joins TRBV6-1 to TRBJ1-1; no definite D call. CDR3 size: 13 residues. V lost 0 bases and J 5 bases, leaving 7 bases between the germline ends. Germline loops: CDR1 MNHNS, CDR2 SASEGT. CDR3 DNA sequence: TGTGCCAGCAGTGAAGCAAGCGTTACTGAAGCTTTCTTT. Translation: CASSEASVTEAFF.

The chain joins TRBV6-1 to TRBJ2-3; D perhaps matches TRBD1 (5 bases). Per germline, CDR1 MNHNS and CDR2 SASEGT. V lost 8 bases, J lost 10 bases, and 19 bases lay in between. This CDR3 contains 13 residues. CDR3 protein: CASCTQATAPQYF. The CDR3 DNA is TGTGCCAGCTGCACACAGGCGACAGCCCCGCAGTATTTT.

V usage is TRBV10-3 and J usage is TRBJ2-2, with D hard to call. V was cut by 6 bases and J by 6 bases, with 5 bases left in between. In germline, CDR1 is ENHRY, CDR2 SYGVKD. This CDR3 has 11 amino acids. In nucleotides, the CDR3 is TGTGCCATCAGGCTGTCCGGGGAGCTGTTTTTT. Residues: CAIRLSGELFF.

This clone appeared a single time. V usage is TRBV7-9 and J usage is TRBJ2-1; possibly TRBD2 for D (6 bases). Looked up from germline, CDR1 is SEHNR and CDR2 is FQNEAQ (reference sequence). The CDR3 has 13 amino acids. Between the trimmed V and J ends, which lost 0 bases and 6 bases, there was a span of 6 bases. The CDR3 is CASSLAEGNEQFF. For the CDR3, the DNA is TGTGCCAGCAGCTTAGCGGAGGGCAATGAGCAGTTCTTC. Based on the CDR3 plus reference TRBV7-9 and TRBJ2-1, the full variable domain is DTGVSQNPRHKITKRGQNVTFRCDPISEHNRLYWYRQTLGQGPEFLTYFQNEAQLEKSRLLSDRFSAERPKGSFSTLEIQRTEQGDSAMYLCASSLAEGNEQFFGPGTRLTVL.

J is TRBJ1-2 and V is TRBV7-8; no definite D call. Per germline, CDR1 SGHVS and CDR2 FQNEAQ. The CDR3 has 13 residues. V lost 6 bases and J lost 8, with 16 bases in between. The CDR3 DNA follows: TGTGCCAGCAGTATTAGTAGGGAGGGAGGCTACACCTTC. Translated: CASSISREGGYTF.

The rearrangement links TRBV29-1 to TRBJ2-5; 16 bases are shared with TRBD2. V was clipped by 7 bases and J by 7 bases; unmatched bases: 3. Germline lookup yields CDR1 SQVTM and CDR2 ANQGSEA. The CDR3 extends over 13 amino acids. The CDR3 loop is CSAGTSGGGTQYF. CDR3 bases: TGCAGCGCCGGGACTAGCGGGGGGGGGACCCAGTACTTC.

The CDR3 DNA is TGTGCCAGCAGCCAGTGGAATGGCGGCTACACCTTC. This gives the protein CASSQWNGGYTF. V usage is TRBV6-6 and J usage is TRBJ1-2; D unresolved. The germline V and J ends were trimmed by 6 bases and 8 bases, with 13 bases remaining between them. This CDR3 is 12 amino acids long. Germline loops: CDR1 MNHNY, CDR2 SVGAGI (reference sequence).

This clone was seen only once. The chain uses TRBV28 and TRBJ2-1; 9 bases are a match to TRBD2. V lost 4 bases, J lost 6 bases, and 19 bases stayed unmatched. This CDR3 is 19 amino acids long. Per the germline V gene, CDR1 is MDHEN and CDR2 is SYDVKM. The CDR3 DNA reads as TGTGCCAGCAGTTCCCCGGGACTAGCCGGGGGCGTCGGGAGCAATGAGCAGTTCTTC. As protein: CASSSPGLAGGVGSNEQFF.

Regarding this clone: Other DNA sequences of this sample code for an identical CDR3. The chain carries TRBV7-9 and TRBJ2-1, with 8 nucleotides matching TRBD2. This CDR3 has 14 residues. Unmatched junction bases numbered 4, after V lost 5 bases and J lost 4 bases. Germline CDR1 SEHNR, CDR2 FQNEAQ (reference sequence). CDR3 residues: CASSLSGAYNEQFF. The CDR3, as DNA: TGTGCCAGCAGCCTTAGCGGGGCTTACAATGAGCAGTTCTTC.

J is TRBJ1-5 and V is TRBV4-3; 8 bases agree with TRBD1. The germline V gene encodes CDR1 LGHNA and CDR2 YSLEER. CDR3 length: 16 amino acids. V gave up 0 bases and J gave up 4 bases; unmatched junction bases: 5. The CDR3 sequence is CASSQEVGTGNQPQHF. The CDR3 bases are TGCGCCAGCAGCCAAGAGGTCGGGACAGGTAATCAGCCCCAGCATTTT.

V usage is TRBV10-2 and J usage is TRBJ2-7; either TRBD1 or TRBD2 may fit D (5 bases each). Germline CDR1 reads WSHSY; CDR2 reads SAAADI. The CDR3 is 13 residues long. V was clipped by 10 bases and J by 3 bases, with 16 bases between them. The CDR3 region is CATRDAGHYEQYF. The CDR3 region has the DNA TGCGCCACCAGGGACGCAGGCCACTACGAGCAGTACTTC.

The chain employs TRBV7-2 and TRBJ1-5, with D possibly TRBD1 on 5 matching bases. CDR1 and CDR2 from the germline V gene are SGHTA and FQGNSA. The V end was cut by 4 bases, the J end by 3 bases, with 13 bases between. This CDR3 is 15 amino acids long. The CDR3 loop reads CASSSSAGDNQPQHF. The CDR3 bases are TGTGCCAGCAGCTCCAGCGCGGGGGACAATCAGCCCCAGCATTTT.

V is TRBV6-6 and J is TRBJ2-6; D is undetermined. V lost 2 bases, J lost 0 bases, and 8 bases lay in between. CDR3 size: 16 residues. Germline-derived CDR1 and CDR2 are MNHNY and SVGAGI (reference sequence). The CDR3 region is CASSYGRPSGANVLTF. The CDR3, as DNA: TGTGCCAGCAGTTACGGCAGGCCCTCTGGGGCCAACGTCCTGACTTTC.

The chain combines TRBV10-3 with TRBJ1-1; weak D call: TRBD1 (5 bases). The V end lost 1 base, the J end lost 4 bases, and 7 bases lay between the germline ends. Germline V gene sequence: CDR1 ENHRY, CDR2 SYGVKD. CDR3 length equals 13 residues. The CDR3 spells CAISEWGGTEAFF. The CDR3 DNA sequence: TGTGCCATCAGTGAGTGGGGGGGCACTGAAGCTTTCTTT.

The gene calls are TRBV5-8 and TRBJ2-5; the D is unclear. Germline lookup yields CDR1 SGHTS and CDR2 YDEGEE. The V and J ends lost 1 base and 5 bases respectively, with 6 bases between them. This CDR3 has 12 residues. The chain's CDR3 is CASSLSRETQYF. The CDR3 DNA is TGTGCCAGCAGCTTGAGTCGGGAGACCCAGTACTTC.

The chain recombines TRBV30 with TRBJ2-1, with 13 bases lining up with TRBD2. The CDR3 runs to 18 residues. Trimming removed 0 bases from V and 0 bases from J; junction bases left unmatched: 5. CDR1 is GTSNPN, CDR2 SVGIG, per germline (reference sequence). DNA for the CDR3: TGTGCCTGGAGTGTAAGTCGGACTAGCGGGAGCTCCTACAATGAGCAGTTCTTC. Residues: CAWSVSRTSGSSYNEQFF.

This clone came up a few times. The genes are TRBV30 and TRBJ1-1; D ambiguous. The CDR3 is made up of 12 amino acids. V lost 2 bases to trimming and J lost 6 bases, with 10 bases between them. Germline V gene data show CDR1 as GTSNPN and CDR2 as SVGIG (reference sequence). The CDR3 protein is CAWSYDNPEAFF. In DNA form, the CDR3 reads TGTGCCTGGAGTTACGACAACCCTGAAGCTTTCTTT.

The chain joins TRBV2 to TRBJ2-3; possible D gene TRBD1, 6 bases. The germline V gene has CDR1 SNHLY and CDR2 FYNNEI. The ends were cut back, 7 bases at V and 0 bases at J, with 14 bases in the middle. The CDR3 consists of 15 residues. CDR3 sequence reads: CASKIRTASTDTQYF. For the CDR3, the DNA is TGTGCCAGCAAAATTAGGACAGCTAGCACAGATACGCAGTATTTT.

The V gene is TRBV4-1, the J gene TRBJ2-5, with 7 positions matching TRBD1. The length of the CDR3 is 14 residues. CDR1 and CDR2 from the germline V gene are MGHRA and YSYEKL. After removal of 8 bases from V and 2 bases from J, the junction contained 8 bases not matched to a gene. The CDR3 DNA reads as TGCGCCAGCCAAGGGGACAGAAGGCAAGAGACCCAGTACTTC. Encoded protein: CASQGDRRQETQYF.